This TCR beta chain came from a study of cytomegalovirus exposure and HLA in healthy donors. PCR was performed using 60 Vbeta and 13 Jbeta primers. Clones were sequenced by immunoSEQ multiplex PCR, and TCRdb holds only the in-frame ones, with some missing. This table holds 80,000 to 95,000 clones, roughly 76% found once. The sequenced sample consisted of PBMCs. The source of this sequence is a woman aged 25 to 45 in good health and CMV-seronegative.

CDR3 nucleotide sequence: TGTGCCAGCAGCGTAGCTCGGGACTCGATTCCTCCTCAAGACTACGAGCAGTACTTC. As protein: CASSVARDSIPPQDYEQYF. The V and J genes are TRBV9 and TRBJ2-7; D might be TRBD2 (6 bases). There are 19 residues in the CDR3. Per germline, CDR1 SGDLS and CDR2 YYNGEE. With 0 bases removed from V and 3 bases from J, the gap between germline ends came to 25 bases.